The TCR beta chain under discussion was sequenced for a study of CXCR3-negative and CXCR3-positive naive CD8 T cells. Study background: The dataset comprises approximately 140 million TRB reads in total, with about 1.5 +/- 0.3 million reads per library. General observations from the study: CXCR3-positive naive cells had more hydrophobic TRB CDR3s than CXCR3-negative naive cells. Both of the naive subsets showed about the same high diversity, but memory CD8+ cells had much less.

Sorts performed in triplicate captured roughly 300,000 cells each from every CD8+ T cell subset. This CDR3 comprises 14 residues. Comments on this clonotype: Antigen unknown.

The libraries of TRB cDNA were prepared using 5' RACE with UMI labels. TCRdb re-called the 5' RACE reads; one entry per CDR3 protein, DNA not given. Across under 85,000 distinct CDR3 sequences, the top ten clones capture around 0.62% of the sample. The receptor was isolated from a human donor in good health. Some clones in this sample may be carry-over from other donors' samples. The chain couples TRBV12-3 or TRBV12-4 to TRBJ2-5; TCRdb returns TRBD1, unconfirmable since there is no DNA. The sample was naive CXCR3+ CD8+ T cells from blood. As to subset: CD45RO-CCR7+CD27+CD95- naive CD8+ T cells expressing CXCR3 (TNR3+). The CDR3 loop reads CASSLRGVGETQYF.